This TCR beta chain originates from a study of blood T cell repertoires in COVID-19. About the study: The United States, Italy and Spain provided the acute and convalescent COVID-19 samples. Sample material is recorded as cDNA or gDNA derived from T cells, B-cell-depleted T cells, or PBMCs.

The sample holds one count of this clone. Original data processing: For nucleated cells, counts were estimated from reference gene primer amplification. TCRdb's copy holds only in-frame clones and misses some; the assay was immunoSEQ multiplex PCR. That table furnishes V, J and clone size, whereas the DNA furnished D and trimming. Among 100,000 to 150,000 clones listed, around two thirds were seen once. V trimming: 5 bases; J trimming: 1 base; junction bases outside the gene matches: 12. CDR3 length equals 19 residues. Per the germline V gene, CDR1 is MNHNY and CDR2 is SVGAGI (reference sequence). This TCR was recovered from a woman aged 70-85 years with acute or convalescent COVID-19. Sequencing was done on a sample of peripheral blood. The chain has TRBV6-6 and TRBJ2-2, with TRBD2 identical over 11 bases. The CDR3 region is CASSQTRGSGGGNTGELFF. The CDR3 coding sequence is TGTGCCAGCAGTCAAACCCGCGGTAGCGGGGGGGGGAACACCGGGGAGCTGTTTTTT.